This is a list of T cell receptor beta chains from one sample in a study of blood T cell repertoires in COVID-19. Profiling relied on immunoSEQ multiplex PCR, and the TCRdb table lists in-frame clones only, not all of them. The sample yields around 230,000 clones, 82% seen once. The sequenced sample consisted of PBMCs or T cells enriched from blood (not recorded which). Receptors originate from a man aged 35 to 55 who had recovered from COVID-19. Each CDR3 is given with its conserved first and last residue. The D gene is left open where the match is weak. Clone sizes are given selectively: once, few, many, or a class where the clone is expanded.

>-|TRBV30|TRBJ2-1|TRBD2
TGTGCCTGGAGTGTACCGTACTCTAGCGGGAGGGCAAATGAGCAGTTCTTC
CAWSVPYSSGRANEQFF
>once|TRBV7-6|TRBJ2-2|TRBD2
TGTGCCAGCAGCTCTGCCGCCAGCGGGAGAGGCACCGGGGAGCTGTTTTTT
CASSSAASGRGTGELFF
>-|TRBV7-9|TRBJ2-5|TRBD1
TGTGCCAGCAGCGAACAGGGGGCCCAAGAGACCCAGTACTTC
CASSEQGAQETQYF
>-|TRBV5-6|TRBJ1-2|TRBD1
TGTGCCAGCAGCCCACGCCTAGGACAGGGGGCGTATGGCTACACCTTC
CASSPRLGQGAYGYTF
>once|TRBV6-1|TRBJ1-6|TRBD1
TGTGCCAGCAGTGAACAGGGGGCTTCGACCCTCCACTTT
CASSEQGASTLHF
>-|TRBV6-5|TRBJ2-2|-
TGTGCCAGCAGTTACTCGAGGTTCACCGGGGAGCTGTTTTTT
CASSYSRFTGELFF
>-|TRBV11-2|TRBJ2-7|TRBD2
TGTGCCAGCAGCTTAGTTGGGAGGCTAGCGGGAACCTACGAGCAGTACTTC
CASSLVGRLAGTYEQYF
>once|TRBV7-5|TRBJ2-7|-
TGTGTCAGAAGCCGTCTTTTTGCCCATTTACAGGGTTTGAAGTACGAGCAGTACTTC
CVRSRLFAHLQGLKYEQYF
>-|TRBV3-1/TRBV3-2|TRBJ2-7|TRBD2
TGTGCCAGCAGCCATGGATTAGCGGGACCCTACGAGCAGTACTTC
CASSHGLAGPYEQYF
>-|TRBV3-1/TRBV3-2|TRBJ1-1|-
TGTGCCAGCAGCCAAGGAAGCACAGCGAACACTGAAGCTTTCTTT
CASSQGSTANTEAFF
>-|TRBV6-5|TRBJ2-7|TRBD1
TGTGCCAGCAGTCCCGGGGACAGGGTCTCCTACGAGCAGTACTTC
CASSPGDRVSYEQYF
>-|TRBV27|TRBJ1-5|-
TGTGCCAGCAGGAGTAGGCAGGGAGGCCAGCCCCAGCATTTT
CASRSRQGGQPQHF
>-|TRBV29-1|TRBJ1-2|-
TGCAGCGTTGATTCGGGGGTCTATGGCTACACCTTC
CSVDSGVYGYTF
>-|TRBV5-1|TRBJ1-6|-
TGCGCCAGCAGCTTGACAGAGATCGATAATTCACCCCTCCACTTT
CASSLTEIDNSPLHF
>-|TRBV4-2|TRBJ2-7|TRBD1
TGTGCCAGCAGCCTCGCCAGGGGGACAGGAGCCTACGAGCAGTACTTC
CASSLARGTGAYEQYF
>-|TRBV4-1|TRBJ2-5|-
TGCGCCAGCAGCGGGTTCGTTGGGGCCGAAGAGACCCAGTACTTC
CASSGFVGAEETQYF
>-|TRBV6-5|TRBJ2-7|-
TGTGCCACCGGGTGGGGGGACGGCTCCTACGAGCAGTACTTC
CATGWGDGSYEQYF
>-|TRBV5-1|TRBJ2-3|TRBD2
TGCGCCAGCAGTAGGACTAGCGGCACAGATACGCAGTATTTT
CASSRTSGTDTQYF
>-|TRBV28|TRBJ1-2|TRBD1
TGTGCCAGCAGTTCCGCCGGGACAGGGGAGCGCGGTGGCTACACCTTC
CASSSAGTGERGGYTF
>-|TRBV10-2|TRBJ2-1|TRBD2
TGCGCCAGCAGGGGCGGGGGGGGCTCCTACAATGAGCAGTTCTTC
CASRGGGGSYNEQFF
>-|TRBV24-1|TRBJ2-3|TRBD2
TGTGCCACCAGTGCTAGCGGGAGGACAGATACGCAGTATTTT
CATSASGRTDTQYF
>-|TRBV7-9|TRBJ2-5|TRBD2
TGTGCCAGCAGCTGGACTAGCGGGAGTTCCTCAGAGACCCAGTACTTC
CASSWTSGSSSETQYF